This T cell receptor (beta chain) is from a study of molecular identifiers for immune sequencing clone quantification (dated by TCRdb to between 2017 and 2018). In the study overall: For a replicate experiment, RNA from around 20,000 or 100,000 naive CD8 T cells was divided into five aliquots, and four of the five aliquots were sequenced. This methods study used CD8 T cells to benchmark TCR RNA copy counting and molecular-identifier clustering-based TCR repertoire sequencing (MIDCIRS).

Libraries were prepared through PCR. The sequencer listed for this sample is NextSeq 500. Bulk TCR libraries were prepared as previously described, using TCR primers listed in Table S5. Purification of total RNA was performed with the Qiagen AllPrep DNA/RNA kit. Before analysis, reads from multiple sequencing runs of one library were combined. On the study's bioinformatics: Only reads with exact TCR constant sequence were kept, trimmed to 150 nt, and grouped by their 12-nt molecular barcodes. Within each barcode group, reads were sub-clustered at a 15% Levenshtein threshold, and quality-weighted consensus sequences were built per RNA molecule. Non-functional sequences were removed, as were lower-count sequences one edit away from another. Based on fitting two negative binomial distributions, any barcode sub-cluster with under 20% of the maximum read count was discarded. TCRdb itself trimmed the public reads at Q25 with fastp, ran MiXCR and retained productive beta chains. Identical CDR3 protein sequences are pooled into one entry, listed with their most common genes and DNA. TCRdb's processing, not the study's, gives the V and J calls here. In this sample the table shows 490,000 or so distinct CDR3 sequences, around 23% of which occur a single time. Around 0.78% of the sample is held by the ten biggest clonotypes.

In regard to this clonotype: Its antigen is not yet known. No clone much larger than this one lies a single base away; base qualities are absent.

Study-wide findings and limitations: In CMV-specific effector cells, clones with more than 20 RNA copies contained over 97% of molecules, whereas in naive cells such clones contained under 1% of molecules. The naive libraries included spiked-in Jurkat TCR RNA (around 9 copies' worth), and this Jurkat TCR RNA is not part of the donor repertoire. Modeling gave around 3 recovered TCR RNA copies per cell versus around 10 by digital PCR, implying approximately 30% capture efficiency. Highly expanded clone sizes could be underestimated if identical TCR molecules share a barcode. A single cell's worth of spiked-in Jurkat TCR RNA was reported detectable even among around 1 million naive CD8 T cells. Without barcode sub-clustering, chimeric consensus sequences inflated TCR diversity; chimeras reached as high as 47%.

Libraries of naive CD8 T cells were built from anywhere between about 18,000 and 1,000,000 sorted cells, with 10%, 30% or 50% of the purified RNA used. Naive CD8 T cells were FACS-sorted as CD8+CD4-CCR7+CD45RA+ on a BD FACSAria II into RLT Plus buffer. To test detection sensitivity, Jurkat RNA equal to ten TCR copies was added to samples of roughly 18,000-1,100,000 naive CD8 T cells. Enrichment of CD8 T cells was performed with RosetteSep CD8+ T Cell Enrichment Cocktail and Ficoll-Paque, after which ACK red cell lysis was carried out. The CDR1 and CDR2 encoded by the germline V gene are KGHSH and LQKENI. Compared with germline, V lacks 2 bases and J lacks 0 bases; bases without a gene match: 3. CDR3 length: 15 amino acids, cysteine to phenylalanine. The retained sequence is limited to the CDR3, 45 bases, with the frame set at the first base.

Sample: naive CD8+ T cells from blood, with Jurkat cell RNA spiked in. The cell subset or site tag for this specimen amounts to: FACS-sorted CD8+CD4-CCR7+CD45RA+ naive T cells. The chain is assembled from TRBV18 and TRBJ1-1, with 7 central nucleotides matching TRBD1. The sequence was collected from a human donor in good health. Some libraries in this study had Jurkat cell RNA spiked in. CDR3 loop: CASSPSRGMNTEAFF. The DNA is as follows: TGTGCCAGCTCACCAAGCAGGGGGATGAACACTGAAGCTTTCTTT.